This TCR beta chain was retrieved from a study of blood T cell repertoires in COVID-19. The CDR3 has 17 residues. The germline V gene has CDR1 SGHRS and CDR2 YFSETQ. V gave up 3 bases and J gave up 6 bases, with 23 bases separating them. Generated by immunoSEQ multiplex PCR, the TCRdb table keeps only in-frame clones and is missing some. The table has about 170,000 clones, just under 85% seen once. This clone was counted once. This chain connects TRBV5-1 to TRBJ2-3; tentatively, D is TRBD2 (6 bases). This clonotype originated in a woman of 80 years or more with COVID-19, enrolled during active disease. The sample comprised peripheral blood. The DNA for the CDR3 is TGCGCCAGCAGCTCCATAGATAGCGGATCCGGGCGCGATACGCAGTATTTT. Protein product: CASSSIDSGSGRDTQYF.